This T cell receptor beta chain was recorded in a study of blood T cells in healthy people across ages. Study conclusions and caveats: More naive CD4+ cells and higher diversity were found in long-lived than in aged donors.

The germline V gene encodes CDR1 SGHRS and CDR2 YFSETQ. Trimming pared 4 bases from V and 5 bases from J, leaving 12 bases between. The CDR3 runs to 14 residues. Alongside a J-beta primer mix, a sample-barcoded 5' primer served in a second PCR lasting about 6 to 11 cycles. A single record per CDR3 protein comes from TCRdb applying MiXCR to the 5' RACE reads. Of 1.4 million to 1.5 million distinct CDR3 sequences detected, 42% appear once; the ten largest clones hold roughly 7.9%. This clonotype was counted only a few times. Antigen: not known. This receptor was identified in a woman in her late teens or twenties in good health. The chain carries TRBV5-1 and TRBJ2-2; D not resolved. Material: blood. CDR3 sequence reads: CASSVQPETGELFF. The CDR3 coding sequence is TGCGCCAGCAGCGTACAGCCTGAAACCGGGGAGCTGTTTTTT.